This T cell receptor beta chain was retrieved from a study of T-cell memory formation after mild COVID-19. From the 5' RACE reads, TCRdb called clonotypes with MiXCR, one entry per CDR3 protein. The sample carries roughly 450,000 distinct CDR3 sequences, 18% recorded once. The TCR sequence derives from an adult woman who had mild COVID-19 (a few samples of this study predate the infection). Cell type and time point are not known. Sequenced: PBMCs or a T cell subset sorted from them (not recorded which).

CDR3 loop: CASSEYPHYEQYF. CDR3 nucleotides: TGTGCCAGCAGTGAATACCCTCACTACGAGCAGTACTTC. The chain combines TRBV25-1 with TRBJ2-7; D gene unclear. Germline V gene sequence: CDR1 MGHDK, CDR2 SYGVNS. This CDR3 is built from 13 residues. V was clipped by 0 bases and J by 3 bases, with 6 bases between them.